These 7 T cell receptor beta chains share one sample of origin, sequenced in a study of T cells after yellow fever vaccination. Using its own MiXCR run on the 5' RACE reads, TCRdb lists one record per CDR3 protein. This sample carries 450,000 to 550,000 distinct CDR3 sequences, less than 25% of them seen once, and the ten largest clones take roughly a sixth. This material consisted of PBMCs, taken about 20 days after the first yellow fever vaccination. The source is a man younger than 35 who received the YFV17D yellow fever vaccine.

In its sample, this clonotype was seen a few times. This chain's CDR3 is CATSNGRTTGNEQFF. The CDR3 region has the DNA TGTGCCACCAGTAACGGACGGACCACGGGTAATGAGCAGTTCTTC. This chain links TRBV24-1 with TRBJ2-1, with D unresolved. The ends were cut back, 6 bases at V and 7 bases at J, with 18 bases in the middle. The CDR3 runs 15 residues. Germline V lookup: CDR1 KGHDR, CDR2 SFDVKD.

The rearrangement joins TRBV2 to TRBJ2-3, with TRBD2 matching 7 bases. Germline V gene data show CDR1 as SNHLY and CDR2 as FYNNEI. This CDR3 has 15 amino acids. Unmatched junction bases numbered 6, after V lost 2 bases and J lost 4 bases. DNA for the CDR3: TGTGCCAGCAGTGAAAGCGGGGTTAAGGCAGATACGCAGTATTTT. It translates to CASSESGVKADTQYF.

This clonotype showed up just a few times. This chain connects TRBV7-9 to TRBJ2-7; D not resolved. The CDR3 covers 15 residues. Per the germline V gene, CDR1 is SEHNR and CDR2 is FQNEAQ (reference sequence). V dropped 2 bases and J dropped 2 bases, with 13 bases sitting between them. This CDR3 reads CASSLSPWSAYEQYV. The CDR3 nucleotides read TGTGCCAGCAGCTTATCACCCTGGAGCGCCTACGAGCAGTACGTC.

In this sample, this clonotype turned up many times. The V gene is TRBV7-2, the J gene TRBJ2-5; TRBD2 agrees at 7 bases. Germline trimming cut 3 bases from V and 5 bases from J; bases unmatched to any gene: 3. CDR3 length: 13 residues. Germline loops: CDR1 SGHTA, CDR2 FQGNSA. In DNA, the CDR3 is TGTGCCAGCAGCTTCGGGGACTACGAGACCCAGTACTTC. Translated, it gives CASSFGDYETQYF.

The table lists this clonotype with a few counts. The V and J genes are TRBV5-6 and TRBJ2-2; D tentatively fits TRBD1 or TRBD2 (5 bases each). CDR3 size: 15 residues. The V end was cut by 1 base, the J end by 5 bases, with 12 bases between. The germline CDR1 and CDR2 sequences are SGHDT and YYEEEE. This CDR3 reads CASSLRQGRTGELFF. Written as DNA, the CDR3 is TGTGCCAGCAGCTTGAGGCAGGGACGAACCGGGGAGCTGTTTTTT. The full variable domain, completed using reference TRBV5-6 and TRBJ2-2, is DAGVTQSPTHLIKTRGQQVTLRCSPKSGHDTVSWYQQALGQGPQFIFQYYEEEERQRGNFPDRFSGHQFPNYSSELNVNALLLGDSALYLCASSLRQGRTGELFFGEGSRLTVL.

The chain uses TRBV19 and TRBJ1-2; D uncertain. Germline assignment: CDR1 LNHDA and CDR2 SQIVND (reference sequence). The CDR3 runs to 17 residues. V was shortened by 3 bases and J by 3 bases, with 20 bases between the two germline ends. The CDR3 DNA follows: TGTGCCAGTAGTATCGACCCACTGGAAGTCACTTACTATGGCTACACCTTC. Amino acids: CASSIDPLEVTYYGYTF.

The CDR3 DNA sequence: TGTGCCAGCAGAGCCAAGACGATCCTAGCGGCCTACAATGAGCAGTTCTTC. Amino acids: CASRAKTILAAYNEQFF. This chain joins TRBV27 and TRBJ2-1, with 7 nucleotides matching TRBD2. The germline V gene has CDR1 MNHEY and CDR2 SMNVEV (reference sequence). The length of the CDR3 is 17 residues. With 6 bases clipped from V and 2 bases from J, the junction kept 13 bases outside the gene matches.